A selection of T cell receptor beta chains follows, all from one sample in a study of technical replicates of blood from a few donors. Clones were read by immunoSEQ multiplex PCR, and TCRdb kept only the in-frame ones, dropping some. The sample contains tens of thousands of clones, about 97% of which appear only once. The sequenced sample was T cells isolated from PBMCs. The receptors stem from a human donor in good health. Both conserved end residues are part of each CDR3. Fields, in order: V gene, D gene, CDR3 length, clone size, J gene, CDR3 DNA, CDR3 protein. D genes are given only for firm matches. A clone size is listed for some rows: how often the clone was seen (once, few, many), or a class if it is expanded.

TRBV29-1	-	11	-	TRBJ1-3	TGCAGCGTTCGCCGGGGGGACACCATATATTTT	CSVRRGDTIYF
TRBV7-9	TRBD1	13	-	TRBJ1-1	TGTGCCAGCAGCGCGGACAGGGATACTGAAGCTTTCTTT	CASSADRDTEAFF
TRBV4-2	-	14	-	TRBJ1-3	TGTGCCAGCAGCCAAGACAGGGGCCGGGACACCATATATTTT	CASSQDRGRDTIYF
TRBV27	TRBD2	13	-	TRBJ2-2	TGTGCCAGCAGTTCCATAGCGGGCGGGGAGCTGTTTTTT	CASSSIAGGELFF
TRBV11-3	TRBD1	19	-	TRBJ2-4	TGTGCCAGCAGCTCGGACAGGGATAAGTTGGGATCCTTGAAAAACATTCAGTACTTC	CASSSDRDKLGSLKNIQYF
TRBV6-5	TRBD1	14	-	TRBJ2-6	TGTGCCAGCAACGACAGGGGTGGGGCCAACGTCCTGACTTTC	CASNDRGGANVLTF
TRBV15	-	12	-	TRBJ1-1	TGTGCCACCAGCAGAGGGGGGGATTGGGCTTTCTTT	CATSRGGDWAFF
TRBV7-2	-	14	-	TRBJ2-5	TGTGCCAGCAGCCTACGAGCGAGTCAAGAGACCCAGTACTTC	CASSLRASQETQYF
TRBV6-5	TRBD1	14	once	TRBJ2-7	TGTGCCAGCAGTTTCGGGACAGGGAAAATCGAGCAGTACTTC	CASSFGTGKIEQYF
TRBV7-9	-	12	-	TRBJ2-7	TGTGCCAGCAGCTTACAGGCACACGAGCAGTACTTC	CASSLQAHEQYF
TRBV10-3	TRBD2	14	-	TRBJ2-7	TGTGCCACGGGGGAGGGACTAGCGAGCTACGAGCAGTACTTC	CATGEGLASYEQYF
TRBV9	-	12	-	TRBJ1-2	TGTGCCAGCAGCGTAGCTGACTATGGCTACACCTTC	CASSVADYGYTF
TRBV5-6	-	16	-	TRBJ2-2	TGTGCCAGCAGCTTGCCGGTGGGGGCCCCCACCGGGGAGCTGTTTTTT	CASSLPVGAPTGELFF
TRBV2	-	13	-	TRBJ2-7	TGTGCCAGCAGTTTACTAGCCCAGAATGAGCAGTACTTC	CASSLLAQNEQYF
TRBV29-1	-	12	once	TRBJ1-1	TGCAGCGTTGAATATGTGTATACTGAAGCTTTCTTT	CSVEYVYTEAFF
TRBV7-3	-	14	-	TRBJ2-2	TGTGCCAGCAGCCCTGACAGACGGTCCGGGGAGCTGTTTTTT	CASSPDRRSGELFF
TRBV27	-	14	-	TRBJ1-5	TGTGCCAGCAGTTTATCGCGGGGGGGTCAGCCCCAGCATTTT	CASSLSRGGQPQHF
TRBV29-1	TRBD2	13	-	TRBJ2-7	TGCAGCGGAAGGACTAGCGGAGTTGGGGAGCAGTACTTC	CSGRTSGVGEQYF
TRBV9	TRBD2	16	-	TRBJ2-1	TGTGCCAGCAGCGCATCTAGCGGGAGCTCCTACAATGAGCAGTTCTTC	CASSASSGSSYNEQFF
TRBV7-9	TRBD1	16	-	TRBJ2-7	TGTGCCAGCAGCATGCCTAGGACAGGGCATTCCTACGAGCAGTACTTC	CASSMPRTGHSYEQYF
TRBV28	TRBD2	16	-	TRBJ2-3	TGTGCCAGCAGTTCAGGGACTAGCGGGGCAACAGATACGCAGTATTTT	CASSSGTSGATDTQYF
TRBV5-1	-	13	-	TRBJ2-5	TGCGCCAGCAGCTTGGCCATTGGCGAGACCCAGTACTTC	CASSLAIGETQYF
TRBV5-6	-	15	-	TRBJ2-7	TGTGCCAGCAGCTATGGGTGGGGAGGTAAATACGAGCAGTACTTC	CASSYGWGGKYEQYF
TRBV30	-	12	-	TRBJ1-2	TGTGCCTGGAGTGTAACGCCAGGAAGCTACACCTTC	CAWSVTPGSYTF
TRBV7-6	TRBD2	18	-	TRBJ2-1	TGTGCCAGCAGCTTAGAAGTTATAGGAGCGGGAGGGCTGAATGAGCAGTTCTTC	CASSLEVIGAGGLNEQFF
TRBV6-6	-	12	-	TRBJ1-1	TGTGCCAGCACCGAGGAGGGAACTGAAGCTTTCTTT	CASTEEGTEAFF
TRBV28	-	13	-	TRBJ1-1	TGTGCCAGTAAGGGGTTACGGAACACTGAAGCTTTCTTT	CASKGLRNTEAFF
TRBV4-1	-	14	-	TRBJ1-2	TGCGCCAGCAGCCGAAGTCTAGAACTGTATGGCTACACCTTC	CASSRSLELYGYTF
TRBV9	-	15	-	TRBJ2-7	TGTGCCAGCAGCGCCCAGCTAGCGCCTACCTACGAGCAGTACTTC	CASSAQLAPTYEQYF
TRBV30	TRBD1	12	-	TRBJ2-7	TGTGCCCAAAGGACAGGCCACTACGAGCAGTACTTC	CAQRTGHYEQYF
TRBV2	TRBD1	15	-	TRBJ1-5	TGTGCCAGCACCATACAGGGGAATAGCAATCAGCCCCAGCATTTT	CASTIQGNSNQPQHF
TRBV7-3	-	15	-	TRBJ2-1	TGTGCCAGCAGGGGAGAGCGGACAGCCTACAATGAGCAGTTCTTC	CASRGERTAYNEQFF
TRBV9	-	12	-	TRBJ1-1	TGTGCCAGCGCTACAGCTAACACTGAAGCTTTCTTT	CASATANTEAFF
TRBV18	-	12	-	TRBJ2-7	TGTGCCAGCTCACAAGGGGTTTACGAGCAGTACTTC	CASSQGVYEQYF